These 5 T cell receptor beta chains were all obtained from the same sample, sequenced in a study of T cells in Graves' hyperthyroidism and ophthalmopathy. The CDR3 regions of TCR beta were amplified from RNA transcripts. The HTBI primer set served for first-round RT-PCR of the TCR CDR3. MiXCR, run by TCRdb on the multiplex PCR reads, gives a single entry per CDR3 protein. Here the sample spans some 550,000 distinct CDR3 sequences, less than 25% being singletons. The sequenced sample consisted of blood. These receptors all come from a young man with Graves' hyperthyroidism.

The genes are TRBV5-1 and TRBJ1-1; weak D call: TRBD1 (6 bases). In germline, CDR1 is SGHRS, CDR2 YFSETQ. The CDR3 runs to 15 residues. The V and J ends lost 0 bases and 5 bases respectively, with 14 bases between them. CDR3 bases: TGCGCCAGCAGCTTGGCCGGGGACATCGGAACTGAAGCTTTCTTT. Its protein product is CASSLAGDIGTEAFF.

The V gene is TRBV9, the J gene TRBJ2-7; 11 nucleotides align to TRBD1. Germline V gene lookup returns CDR1 SGDLS and CDR2 YYNGEE. This CDR3 is built from 16 residues. V gave up 3 bases and J gave up 0 bases; unmatched junction bases: 5. The CDR3 nucleotides are TGTGCCAGCAGCGAGGGGACAGGGGGGGCCTCCTACGAGCAGTACTTC. Amino acids: CASSEGTGGASYEQYF.

Many counts were recorded for this clonotype. This rearrangement joins TRBV7-2 to TRBJ2-7; TRBD1 agrees at 7 bases. Germline CDR1 is SGHTA and CDR2 is FQGNSA. V shed 5 bases and J 5 bases; nucleotides not matched to a gene: 12. The CDR3 is made up of 15 amino acids. For the CDR3, the DNA is TGTGCCAGCAGCCCCCAGCCGACAGGGTTCCACGAGCAGTACTTC. Its translation is CASSPQPTGFHEQYF.

Ten or more counts support this clonotype. The V gene is TRBV6-2 or TRBV6-3, the J gene TRBJ2-2; 11 nucleotides match TRBD2. J lost 4 bases, V lost 5 bases, and 15 bases had no gene match. The CDR3 consists of 19 residues. Germline CDR1 MNHEY, CDR2 SVGEGT. The CDR3 reads CASSTSRPTSGGFTGELFF. The CDR3, as DNA: TGTGCCAGCAGTACCTCCCGACCCACTAGCGGGGGTTTCACCGGGGAGCTGTTTTTT.

As concerns this clonotype: At one of its ends the junction is not consistent with the germline gene, which may arise from a read error. V and J are TRBV29-1 and TRBJ2-5; tentatively, D is TRBD1 (6 bases). CDR3 size: 10 residues. Germline CDR1 is SQVTM and CDR2 is ANQGSEA. CDR3 protein: CSVYTGTLYF. CDR3 nucleotides: TGCAGCGTGTACACAGGGACCCTGTACTTC.